The 15 T cell receptor beta chains in this list originate from one sample, sequenced in a study of blood T cell repertoires in COVID-19. The data were produced by immunoSEQ multiplex PCR, yet TCRdb's version contains in-frame clones alone and is incomplete. This table holds 130,000 to 150,000 clones, 87% found once. Material for sequencing was PBMCs or T cells enriched from blood (not recorded which). All receptors come from a man in his 60s who had recovered from COVID-19.

The V and J genes are TRBV19 and TRBJ1-1; no reliable D call. The CDR3 runs 18 residues. V lost 0 bases and J 0 bases, leaving 17 bases between the germline ends. Germline V gene lookup returns CDR1 LNHDA and CDR2 SQIVND (reference sequence). CDR3 in amino acids: CASSIEGLSGLMNTEAFF. CDR3 coding DNA: TGTGCCAGTAGTATAGAGGGGTTGAGCGGATTAATGAACACTGAAGCTTTCTTT.

This chain joins TRBV5-1 and TRBJ1-6; 8 bases are shared with TRBD1. J lost 8 bases, V lost 5 bases, and 6 bases had no gene match. CDR3 length: 14 amino acids. The germline V gene encodes CDR1 SGHRS and CDR2 YFSETQ. Here the CDR3 DNA reads TGCGCCAGCAGGGCGGGACAGGACGATTCACCCCTCCACTTT. Translating gives CASRAGQDDSPLHF.

Details on this clone: At one end, the junction sequence differs from germline, possibly due to a read error. The chain is built from TRBV19 and TRBJ2-7; TRBD2 is a possible D gene (6 bases). Germline assignment: CDR1 LNHDA and CDR2 SQIVND (reference sequence). The CDR3 runs 14 residues. In DNA, the CDR3 is TGTGCCAGTAGTGTAGACGGGAGCTCCTACGAGCAGTACTTC. This gives the protein CASSVDGSSYEQYF.

The chain uses TRBV18 and TRBJ2-6; D possibly corresponds to TRBD1 (5 bases). The ends were cut back, 2 bases at V and 3 bases at J, with 14 bases in the middle. This CDR3 contains 17 residues. From germline, CDR1 is KGHSH and CDR2 LQKENI. The CDR3 DNA sequence: TGTGCCAGCTCACCAATCCTCAGGGAAAGTGGGGCCAACGTCCTGACTTTC. Its translation: CASSPILRESGANVLTF.

This clone was observed once. This rearrangement joins TRBV19 to TRBJ1-3; 8 bases map to TRBD1. The CDR3 consists of 17 residues. Germline CDR1 LNHDA, CDR2 SQIVND (reference sequence). The V segment lost 4 bases and the J segment 4 bases; nucleotides outside the gene matches: 12. The CDR3 DNA is TGTGCCAGTAGTAAATCCCCTCAGGGGGCGAAAGGAAACACCATATATTTT. It translates to CASSKSPQGAKGNTIYF.

This clone is a singleton in its sample. The J gene is TRBJ1-5, the V gene TRBV6-5; a weak D match, TRBD1 (5 bases). V was clipped by 4 bases and J by 3 bases, with 13 bases between them. CDR1 and CDR2 (germline): MNHEY, SVGAGI. This CDR3 comprises 15 residues. CDR3 residues: CASSSLGGVNQPQHF. CDR3 sequence (DNA): TGTGCCAGCAGTTCCCTGGGAGGGGTCAATCAGCCCCAGCATTTT.

The rearrangement uses TRBV7-8 and TRBJ1-5; D may be TRBD1 (5 bases). Per germline, CDR1 SGHVS and CDR2 FQNEAQ. CDR3 length equals 13 residues. The V end lost 5 bases, the J end lost 9 bases, and 14 bases lay between the germline ends. The CDR3 here is CASSKEAGLPQHF. Written as DNA, the CDR3 is TGTGCCAGCAGCAAAGAAGCGGGACTGCCCCAGCATTTT.

The V call is TRBV3-1 (or the pseudogene TRBV3-2), the J call TRBJ2-1; weak D call: TRBD2 (6 bases). The germline V gene has CDR1 LGHDT and CDR2 YNNKEL (reference sequence). With 7 bases removed from V and 0 bases from J, the gap between germline ends came to 13 bases. The CDR3 runs to 15 residues. In nucleotides, the CDR3 is TGTGCCAGCAACGTAGCGGCGAGCTCCTACAATGAGCAGTTCTTC. Protein: CASNVAASSYNEQFF.

This rearrangement joins TRBV7-3 to TRBJ2-1; 13 bases fit TRBD2. The CDR3 covers 16 residues. The ends lost 1 base at V and 7 bases at J; junction bases unmatched: 4. Germline-derived CDR1 and CDR2 are SGHTA and FQGTGA. The CDR3, as DNA: TGTGCCAGCAGCTTAATAGGACTAGCGGGAGTGAATGAGCAGTTCTTC. Its protein is CASSLIGLAGVNEQFF. The variable domain in full, with the rest retrieved from reference TRBV7-3 and TRBJ2-1, is GAGVSQTPSNKVTEKGKYVELRCDPISGHTALYWYRQSLGQGPEFLIYFQGTGAADDSGLPNDRFFAVRPEGSVSTLKIQRTERGDSAVYLCASSLIGLAGVNEQFFGPGTRLTVL.

This clone occurred once. The rearrangement uses TRBV19 and TRBJ2-7, with 9 bases fitting TRBD2. With V trimmed by 1 base and J by 4 bases, 11 bases remained unmatched. This CDR3 is built from 17 residues. CDR1 is LNHDA, CDR2 SQIVND, per germline (reference sequence). CDR3 in DNA: TGTGCCAGTAGTATAGCGGGGACTAGCTTGGGATGGTACGAGCAGTACTTC. It encodes CASSIAGTSLGWYEQYF.

This chain joins TRBV5-5 and TRBJ1-2; TRBD1 is a possible D gene (5 bases). CDR1 and CDR2 from the germline V gene are SGHKS and YYEKEE (reference sequence). The CDR3 is 14 residues long. Trimming took 7 bases from V and 0 from J, leaving 13 bases between them. This chain's CDR3 is CASLGGVANYGYTF. The CDR3, as DNA: TGTGCCAGCTTGGGGGGAGTAGCTAACTATGGCTACACCTTC. Combining the CDR3 with reference TRBV5-5 and TRBJ1-2 gives the whole variable domain DAGVTQSPTHLIKTRGQQVTLRCSPISGHKSVSWYQQVLGQGPQFIFQYYEKEERGRGNFPDRFSARQFPNYSSELNVNALLLGDSALYLCASLGGVANYGYTFGSGTRLTVV.

The chain employs TRBV3-1 (or the pseudogene TRBV3-2) and TRBJ2-2; 9 nucleotides agree with TRBD1. The V gene's germline CDR1 is LGHDT and CDR2 YNNKEL (reference sequence). The CDR3 extends over 18 amino acids. J gave up 3 bases and V 0 bases, and 8 bases lay outside the gene matches. The CDR3 nucleotides are TGTGCCAGCAGCCAAGATGACAGGGACAGGGTGTACACCGGGGAGCTGTTTTTT. It translates to CASSQDDRDRVYTGELFF.

V gene TRBV6-2 or TRBV6-3 combines with J gene TRBJ1-5; perhaps TRBD1 as D (6 bases). Germline CDR1 MNHEY, CDR2 SVGEGT. The CDR3 totals 18 residues. Trimming removed 0 bases at V and 3 bases at J, with 18 bases between. Here the CDR3 reads CASSYSNGERGYNQPQHF. The CDR3 nucleotides are TGTGCCAGCAGTTACTCGAACGGGGAAAGGGGGTACAATCAGCCCCAGCATTTT.

The chain has TRBV14 and TRBJ1-2; tentative D call: TRBD1 (6 bases). From germline, CDR1 is SGHDN and CDR2 FVKESK. The V end lost 3 bases, the J end lost 6 bases, and 20 bases lay between the germline ends. This CDR3 region has 16 residues. The CDR3 loop is CASSHLPLGRGDGYTF. Here the CDR3 DNA reads TGTGCCAGCAGCCACTTACCTTTGGGCAGGGGAGATGGCTACACCTTC.

CDR3 sequence reads: CASSRDSNQPQHF. DNA for the CDR3: TGTGCCAGCAGCCGGGATAGCAATCAGCCCCAGCATTTT. V usage is TRBV5-4 and J usage is TRBJ1-5; unclear D gene. Trimming cost V 4 bases and J 0 bases, with 5 bases left between them. Per the germline V gene, CDR1 is SGHNT and CDR2 is YYREEE (reference sequence). The length of the CDR3 is 13 residues.